This T cell receptor beta chain was identified in a study of T-cell reconstitution after alpha-beta-depleted transplantation in children. Study-level results: T-cell numbers and diversity one year post-transplant derived largely from freshly generated T cells. Certain patients had high TCRbeta diversity at day 60, and it came from recipient T cells and thymic progenitors that survived. After transplant, at about two months, alpha-beta T cells were reportedly derived from several hundred expanded graft clones.

This clonotype was counted at least ten times. Its antigen is unidentified. TCRbeta library preparation incorporated unique molecular identifiers. TCRdb processed the PCR reads anew with MiXCR; each CDR3 protein has one entry. The profile shows fewer than 550,000 distinct CDR3 sequences, over 9.5% of them singletons. The ends lost 5 bases at V and 6 bases at J; junction bases unmatched: 4. The germline gives CDR1 MDHEN, CDR2 SYDVKM. The CDR3 sequence is 13 residues long. The starting material was PBMCs, obtained before TCRalphabeta/CD19-depleted stem cell transplant. The source is a child under 10 years old with inherited bone marrow failure, due to receive a stem cell transplant. The J gene is TRBJ2-1, the V gene TRBV28, with 7 positions matching TRBD2. The CDR3 loop reads CASSIGTTNEQFF. The CDR3 DNA reads TGTGCCAGCAGTATCGGGACTACCAATGAGCAGTTCTTC.